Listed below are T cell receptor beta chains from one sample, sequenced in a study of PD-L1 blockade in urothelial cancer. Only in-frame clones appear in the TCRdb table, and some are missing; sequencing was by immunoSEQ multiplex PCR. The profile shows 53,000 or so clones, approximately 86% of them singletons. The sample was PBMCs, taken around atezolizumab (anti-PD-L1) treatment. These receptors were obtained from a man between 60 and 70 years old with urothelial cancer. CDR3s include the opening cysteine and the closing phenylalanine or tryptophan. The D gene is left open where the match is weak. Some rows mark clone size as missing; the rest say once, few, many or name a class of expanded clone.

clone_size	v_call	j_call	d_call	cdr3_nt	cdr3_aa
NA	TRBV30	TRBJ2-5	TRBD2	TGTGCCTGGAGTGTACCCCCCGGGGGGGTACAAGAGACCCAGTACTTC	CAWSVPPGGVQETQYF
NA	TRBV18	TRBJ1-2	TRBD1	TGTGCCAGCTCACCAGGGGTCAGATCGGGACAGCGGGATGGCTACACCTTC	CASSPGVRSGQRDGYTF
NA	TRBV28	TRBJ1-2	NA	TGTGCCAGCAGTTTCAGGGGCTATGGCTACACCTTC	CASSFRGYGYTF
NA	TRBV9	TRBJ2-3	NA	TGTGCCAGCAGCGTCAGAGGGGGTAGTTCAGATACGCAGTATTTT	CASSVRGGSSDTQYF
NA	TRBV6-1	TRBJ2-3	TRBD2	TGTGCCAGCACTAGCGGGGGAGCAGATACGCAGTATTTT	CASTSGGADTQYF
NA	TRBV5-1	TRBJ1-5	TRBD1	TGCGCCAGCAGCTTGTCGGCAGGGGGAGGTCAGCCCCAGCATTTT	CASSLSAGGGQPQHF
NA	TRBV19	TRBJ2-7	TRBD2	TGTGCCAGTAGTATAGGACTAGCAGGGTACGAGCAGTACTTC	CASSIGLAGYEQYF
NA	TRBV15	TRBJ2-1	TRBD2	TGTGCCACCAGCAGAGATCAGGGGACTAGCGGATTTATGGTCGGCGATGAGCAGTTCTTC	CATSRDQGTSGFMVGDEQFF
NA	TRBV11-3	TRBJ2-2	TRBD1	TGTGCCAGCAGCCACCGGGACAGGAACACCGGGGAGCTGTTTTTT	CASSHRDRNTGELFF
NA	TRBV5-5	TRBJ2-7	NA	TGTGCCAGCAGCTTGGTTTACAACGAGCAGTACTTC	CASSLVYNEQYF
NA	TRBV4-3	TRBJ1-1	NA	TGCGCCAGCAGCCAAGATCGGGGGGACACTGAAGCTTTCTTT	CASSQDRGDTEAFF
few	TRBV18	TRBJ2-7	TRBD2	TGTGCCAGCTCACCACCGGCGGGAGCGAACAACGAGCAGTACTTC	CASSPPAGANNEQYF
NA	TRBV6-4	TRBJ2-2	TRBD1	TGTGCCAGCAGAGTCAGACAGGGGGACACCGGGGAGCTGTTTTTT	CASRVRQGDTGELFF
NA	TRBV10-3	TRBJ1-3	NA	TGTGCCTCGGGGGGCTCTGGAAACACCATATATTTT	CASGGSGNTIYF
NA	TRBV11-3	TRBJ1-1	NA	TGTGCCAGCAGCCCCCCCGACAGGTACTACACTGAAGCTTTCTTT	CASSPPDRYYTEAFF
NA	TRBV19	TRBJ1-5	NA	TGTGCCAGTAGTATCTATGGGGCGCTTAGCAATCAGCCCCAGCATTTT	CASSIYGALSNQPQHF
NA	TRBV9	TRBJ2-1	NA	TGTGCCAGCAGCCCCAAGACAGGTTTCGGATCCTACAATGAGCAGTTCTTC	CASSPKTGFGSYNEQFF
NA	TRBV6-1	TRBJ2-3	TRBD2	TGTGCCAGCAGTGCCATACTAGCGGGAGGTAAAGATACGCAGTATTTT	CASSAILAGGKDTQYF
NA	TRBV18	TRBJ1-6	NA	TGTGCCAGCTCACCGGGGGGGGGCGATTCACCCCTCCACTTT	CASSPGGGDSPLHF
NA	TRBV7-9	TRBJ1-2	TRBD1	TGTGCCAGCCACTGGACAGGGGGCGGCGGTGGCTACACCTTC	CASHWTGGGGGYTF
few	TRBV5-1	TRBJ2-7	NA	TGCGCCAGCAGACCCATATACCGGGAAGGAAGTCGCGAGCAGTACTTC	CASRPIYREGSREQYF
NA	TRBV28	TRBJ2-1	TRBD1	TGTGCCAGCAGACCCGGGACAGTCTACAATGAGCAGTTCTTC	CASRPGTVYNEQFF
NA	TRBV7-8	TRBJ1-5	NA	TGTGCCAGCAGCTTAGGAGCCACGGGTTCGGGCAATCAGCCCCAGCATTTT	CASSLGATGSGNQPQHF
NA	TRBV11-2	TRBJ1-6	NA	TGTGCCAGCAGCACCCAGCTTCGGGTGAGAAATTCACCCCTCCACTTT	CASSTQLRVRNSPLHF